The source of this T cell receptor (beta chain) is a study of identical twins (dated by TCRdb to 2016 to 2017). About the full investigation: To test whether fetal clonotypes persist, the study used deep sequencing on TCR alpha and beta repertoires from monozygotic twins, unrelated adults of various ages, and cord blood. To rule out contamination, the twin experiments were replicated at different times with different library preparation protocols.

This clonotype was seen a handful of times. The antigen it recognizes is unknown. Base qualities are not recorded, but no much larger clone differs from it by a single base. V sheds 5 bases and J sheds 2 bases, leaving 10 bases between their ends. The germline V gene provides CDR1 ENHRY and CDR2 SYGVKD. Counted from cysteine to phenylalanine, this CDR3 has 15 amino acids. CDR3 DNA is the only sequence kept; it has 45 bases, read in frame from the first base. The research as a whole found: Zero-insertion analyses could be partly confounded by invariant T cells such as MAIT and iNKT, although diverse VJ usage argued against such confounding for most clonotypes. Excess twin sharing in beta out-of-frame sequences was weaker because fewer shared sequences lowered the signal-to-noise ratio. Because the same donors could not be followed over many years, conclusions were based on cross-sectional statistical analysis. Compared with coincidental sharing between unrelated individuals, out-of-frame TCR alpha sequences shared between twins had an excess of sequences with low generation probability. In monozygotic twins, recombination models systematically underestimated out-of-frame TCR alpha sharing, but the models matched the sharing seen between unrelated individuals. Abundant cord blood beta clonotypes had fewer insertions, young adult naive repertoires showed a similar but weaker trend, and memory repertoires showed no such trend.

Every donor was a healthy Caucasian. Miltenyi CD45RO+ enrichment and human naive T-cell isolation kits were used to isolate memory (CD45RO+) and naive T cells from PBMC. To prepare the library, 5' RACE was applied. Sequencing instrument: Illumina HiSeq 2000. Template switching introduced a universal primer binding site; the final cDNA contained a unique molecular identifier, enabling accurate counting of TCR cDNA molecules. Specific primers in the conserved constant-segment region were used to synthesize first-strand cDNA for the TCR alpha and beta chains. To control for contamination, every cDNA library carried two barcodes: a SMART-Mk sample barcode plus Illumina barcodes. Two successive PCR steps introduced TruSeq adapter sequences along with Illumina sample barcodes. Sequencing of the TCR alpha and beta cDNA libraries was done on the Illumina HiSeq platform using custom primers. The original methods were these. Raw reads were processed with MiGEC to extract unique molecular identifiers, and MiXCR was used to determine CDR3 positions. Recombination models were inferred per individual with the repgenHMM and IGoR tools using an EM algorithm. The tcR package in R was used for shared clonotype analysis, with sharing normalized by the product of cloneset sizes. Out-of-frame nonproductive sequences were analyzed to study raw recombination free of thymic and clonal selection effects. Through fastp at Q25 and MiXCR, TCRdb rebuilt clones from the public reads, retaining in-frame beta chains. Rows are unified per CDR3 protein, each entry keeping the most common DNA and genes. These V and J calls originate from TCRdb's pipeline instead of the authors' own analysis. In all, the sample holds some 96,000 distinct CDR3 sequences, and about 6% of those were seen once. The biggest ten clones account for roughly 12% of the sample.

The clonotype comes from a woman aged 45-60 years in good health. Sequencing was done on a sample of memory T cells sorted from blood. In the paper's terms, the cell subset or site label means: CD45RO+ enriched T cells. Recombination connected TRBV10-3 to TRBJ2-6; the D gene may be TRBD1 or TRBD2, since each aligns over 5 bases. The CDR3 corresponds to CAISPGTAGANVLTF. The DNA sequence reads TGTGCCATCAGTCCCGGGACCGCTGGGGCCAACGTCCTGACTTTC.